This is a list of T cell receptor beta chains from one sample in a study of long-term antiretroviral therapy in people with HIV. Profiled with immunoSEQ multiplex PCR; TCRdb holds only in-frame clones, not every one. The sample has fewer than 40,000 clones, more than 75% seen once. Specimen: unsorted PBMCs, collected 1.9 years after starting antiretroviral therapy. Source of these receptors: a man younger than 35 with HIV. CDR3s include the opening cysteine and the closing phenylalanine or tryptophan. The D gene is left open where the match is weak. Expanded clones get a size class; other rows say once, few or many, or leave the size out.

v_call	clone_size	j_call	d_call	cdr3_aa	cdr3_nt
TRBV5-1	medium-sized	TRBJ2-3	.	CASSLGGRLAGRGTQYF	TGCGCCAGCAGCTTGGGAGGAAGACTAGCCGGCAGGGGTACGCAGTATTTT
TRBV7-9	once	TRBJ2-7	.	CASSDPGRTYEQYF	TGTGCCAGCAGCGACCCCGGAAGAACGTACGAGCAGTACTTC
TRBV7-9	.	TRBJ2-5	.	CASSFGALQETQYF	TGTGCCAGCAGCTTCGGGGCCCTCCAAGAGACCCAGTACTTC
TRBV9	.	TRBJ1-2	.	CASSVDSGANYGYTF	TGTGCCAGCAGCGTAGACTCGGGGGCTAACTATGGCTACACCTTC
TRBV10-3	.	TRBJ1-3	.	CAISAIRDSIYF	TGTGCCATCAGTGCGATTAGGGACTCCATATATTTT
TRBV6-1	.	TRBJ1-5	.	CASSEGSHQPQHF	TGTGCCAGCAGTGAGGGGAGTCATCAGCCCCAGCATTTT
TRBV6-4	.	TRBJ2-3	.	CASSRDRLTDTQYF	TGTGCCAGCAGTCGCGACAGACTAACAGATACGCAGTATTTT
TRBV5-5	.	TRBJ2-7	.	CASSLTGAGEEQYF	TGTGCCAGCAGCTTGACTGGGGCCGGGGAAGAGCAGTACTTC
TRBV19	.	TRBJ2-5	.	CASSMGDAYGETQYF	TGTGCCAGTAGTATGGGGGACGCCTATGGTGAGACCCAGTACTTC
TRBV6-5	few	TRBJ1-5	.	CASSRQLNQPQHF	TGTGCCAGCAGTCGACAGTTGAATCAGCCCCAGCATTTT
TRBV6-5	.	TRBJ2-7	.	CASRRTSGGKYEQYF	TGTGCCAGCAGACGGACCTCCGGGGGCAAATACGAGCAGTACTTC
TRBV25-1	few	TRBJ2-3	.	CASSESFPPTDTQYF	TGTGCCAGCAGTGAATCCTTCCCACCCACAGATACGCAGTATTTT
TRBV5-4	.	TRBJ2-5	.	CASSLPGSQETQYF	TGTGCCAGCAGCTTGCCCGGCAGCCAAGAGACCCAGTACTTC
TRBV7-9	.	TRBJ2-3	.	CASSPLDQGERTYTDTQYF	TGTGCCAGCAGCCCACTAGACCAGGGCGAGCGGACTTACACAGATACGCAGTATTTT
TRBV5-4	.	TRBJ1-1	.	CATEEVNTEAFF	TGTGCCACAGAGGAGGTGAACACTGAAGCTTTCTTT
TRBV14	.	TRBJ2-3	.	CASSQGGGGTDTQYF	TGTGCCAGCAGCCAGGGAGGGGGAGGCACAGATACGCAGTATTTT
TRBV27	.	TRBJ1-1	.	CASSLGDLTEAFF	TGTGCCAGCAGTCTGGGGGATCTCACTGAAGCTTTCTTT